These T cell receptor beta chains were read from a single sample in a study of cytomegalovirus exposure and HLA in healthy donors. Clones were read by immunoSEQ multiplex PCR, and TCRdb kept only the in-frame ones, dropping some. The sample includes tens of thousands of clones, about 74% of them seen just once. Source material: PBMCs. Receptors originate from a man aged 25-45 years in good health and CMV-seronegative. Both conserved end residues are part of each CDR3. A D gene is named only where the DNA matches it firmly. Size values are once, few and many counts, or a class for expanded clones, and some rows have none.

CDR3,DNA,J,V,size,D
CASSHKLATSGGETQYF,TGTGCCAGCAGCCATAAGTTAGCAACTAGCGGGGGAGAGACCCAGTACTTC,TRBJ2-5,TRBV14,-,TRBD2
CASSVEGSGGYYQETQYF,TGTGCCAGCAGCGTAGAGGGTAGCGGGGGGTACTACCAAGAGACCCAGTACTTC,TRBJ2-5,TRBV9,-,TRBD2
CASSLNGRAYNEQFF,TGTGCCAGCAGCTTGAACGGGAGGGCCTACAATGAGCAGTTCTTC,TRBJ2-1,TRBV7-2,few,TRBD2
CSATEVTGYNEQFF,TGCAGCGCTACTGAGGTCACAGGCTACAATGAGCAGTTCTTC,TRBJ2-1,TRBV29-1,-,-
CASSTDSVNGYPF,TGTGCCAGCAGTACGGACAGTGTGAATGGCTACCCCTTC,TRBJ1-2,TRBV6-6,-,-
CASSFDGPRGNYGYTF,TGCGCCAGCAGCTTCGACGGCCCAAGGGGGAACTATGGCTACACCTTC,TRBJ1-2,TRBV5-1,-,-
CASSTTGFPPLHF,TGCGCCAGCAGCACCACAGGTTTTCCACCCCTCCACTTT,TRBJ1-6,TRBV5-1,-,-
CASSLTWSGGYEQYF,TGCGCCAGCAGCTTGACGTGGTCAGGGGGCTACGAGCAGTACTTC,TRBJ2-7,TRBV5-1,-,TRBD1
CASSGGWGHSYEQYF,TGTGCCAGCAGTGGTGGATGGGGGCATTCCTACGAGCAGTACTTC,TRBJ2-7,TRBV6-1,few,-
CASSATEADTEAFF,TGTGCCAGCAGCGCGACAGAGGCGGACACTGAAGCTTTCTTT,TRBJ1-1,TRBV21-1,-,-
CASSDLNRGPNGYTF,TGCGCCAGCAGTGATTTAAACAGGGGGCCCAATGGCTACACCTTC,TRBJ1-2,TRBV10-2,-,TRBD1
CASSERLAGWSSYEQYF,TGTGCCAGCAGTGAAAGACTAGCGGGGTGGAGCTCCTACGAGCAGTACTTC,TRBJ2-7,TRBV6-1,-,TRBD2
CASSSQYQETQYF,TGCGCCAGCAGCTCACAGTACCAAGAGACCCAGTACTTC,TRBJ2-5,TRBV5-1,-,-
CASSGVQAYEKLFF,TGTGCCAGCAGTGGGGTCCAGGCTTATGAAAAACTGTTTTTT,TRBJ1-4,TRBV6-4,-,-
CASSEDKLYYNEQFF,TGTGCCAGCAGTGAGGACAAACTCTATTACAATGAGCAGTTCTTC,TRBJ2-1,TRBV28,-,-
CASSLGEKTEAFF,TGTGCCAGCAGCTTAGGGGAGAAGACTGAAGCTTTCTTT,TRBJ1-1,TRBV7-9,-,-
CASSDAPGTGSDEQYF,TGTGCCAGCAGTGATGCCCCCGGGACAGGGTCGGACGAGCAGTACTTC,TRBJ2-7,TRBV6-1,-,TRBD1
CAPTGLADPMVETQYF,TGTGCCCCCACGGGACTAGCGGACCCAATGGTGGAGACCCAGTACTTC,TRBJ2-5,TRBV10-3,-,TRBD2
CASQSSGSGGGELFF,TGTGCCAGCCAGAGCAGCGGGAGCGGGGGCGGGGAGCTGTTTTTT,TRBJ2-2,TRBV27,-,TRBD2
CASSLRDSGREQYF,TGTGCCAGCAGCTTAAGGGACAGCGGTAGAGAGCAGTACTTC,TRBJ2-7,TRBV7-9,-,TRBD1
CAIERQVFRYNEQFF,TGTGCCATCGAACGGCAGGTCTTCCGGTACAATGAGCAGTTCTTC,TRBJ2-1,TRBV2,few,-
CAISGEGGTEAFF,TGTGCCATCAGTGGGGAGGGGGGCACTGAAGCTTTCTTT,TRBJ1-1,TRBV10-3,-,-
CASSLGLAGGRSDTQYF,TGCGCCAGCAGCTTGGGCCTAGCGGGGGGGCGGTCAGATACGCAGTATTTT,TRBJ2-3,TRBV5-1,-,TRBD2
CASSYSRDSSYEQYF,TGTGCCAGCAGTTACTCTAGGGACAGTTCCTACGAGCAGTACTTC,TRBJ2-7,TRBV6-5,-,TRBD1
CASRRDRANTGELFF,TGTGCCAGCAGACGGGACAGGGCGAACACCGGGGAGCTGTTTTTT,TRBJ2-2,TRBV4-2,-,TRBD1
CASKPLAGDQETQYF,TGTGCCAGCAAACCCCTAGCGGGGGACCAAGAGACCCAGTACTTC,TRBJ2-5,TRBV11-2,-,TRBD2
CASSIPGQGYGYTF,TGTGCCAGTAGTATTCCCGGCCAGGGGTATGGCTACACCTTC,TRBJ1-2,TRBV19,few,-
CASSWDRDEQFF,TGTGCCAGCAGTTGGGACAGGGATGAGCAGTTCTTC,TRBJ2-1,TRBV5-4,-,TRBD1
CASSETTGDYSPLHF,TGTGCCAGCAGTGAAACGACAGGGGACTATTCACCCCTCCACTTT,TRBJ1-6,TRBV6-1,-,TRBD1
CASSSGLKAKNIQYF,TGTGCCAGCTCGTCGGGACTGAAAGCCAAAAACATTCAGTACTTC,TRBJ2-4,TRBV6-5,few,-
CASSPSGRLDSDEQFF,TGTGCCAGTAGCCCCTCAGGGCGCCTGGATAGTGATGAGCAGTTCTTC,TRBJ2-1,TRBV19,-,-
CASSYSKLADRFF,TGTGCCAGCAGTTACTCGAAACTAGCGGATCGGTTCTTC,TRBJ2-1,TRBV6-5,-,TRBD2
CASSPDRVNQPQHF,TGTGCCAGCAGTCCGGACAGGGTAAATCAGCCCCAGCATTTT,TRBJ1-5,TRBV28,-,TRBD1
CASSYGQVVAGNTIYF,TGTGCCAGCAGTTACGGGCAGGTCGTGGCTGGAAACACCATATATTTT,TRBJ1-3,TRBV6-6,-,-
CASSESRFNEQFF,TGTGCCAGCAGTGAATCGCGGTTCAATGAGCAGTTCTTC,TRBJ2-1,TRBV25-1,-,-
CASTWNTGELFF,TGTGCCAGCACCTGGAACACCGGGGAGCTGTTTTTT,TRBJ2-2,TRBV25-1,-,-
CASSLMGTGENIQYF,TGTGCCAGCTCGCTCATGGGGACGGGGGAAAACATTCAGTACTTC,TRBJ2-4,TRBV18,-,-
CASSFLQGGEQYF,TGTGCCAGCAGCTTTCTACAGGGCGGCGAGCAGTACTTC,TRBJ2-7,TRBV7-9,-,-